The clone carrying this T cell receptor beta chain was seen ten or more times. Amplified TCR beta CDR3 regions derived from RNA transcripts. Initially, a first-round RT-PCR of the TCR CDR3 employed the HTBI primer set. TCRdb processed the multiplex PCR reads anew with MiXCR; each CDR3 protein has one entry. The profile shows approximately 640,000 distinct CDR3 sequences, 40% to 55% of them singletons. V lost 5 bases, J lost 2 bases, and 6 bases lay in between. The CDR3 has 11 residues. Germline V gene sequence: CDR1 SQVTM, CDR2 ANQGSEA. This sample was included in a study of T cells in Graves' hyperthyroidism and ophthalmopathy. Exclusion of patients followed from uncontrolled infection, other autoimmune disease, pregnancy or lactation.

Sequenced: peripheral blood or thyroid tissue (not recorded which). V is TRBV29-1 and J is TRBJ1-2; D is uncertain. This receptor was taken from an adult man with Graves' disease, either hyperthyroidism or ophthalmopathy (not recorded which). The CDR3 region is CSVSGNYGYTF. In nucleotides, the CDR3 is TGCAGCGTTTCCGGGAACTATGGCTACACCTTC. The full variable domain, rest sourced from reference TRBV29-1 and TRBJ1-2, is SAVISQKPSRDICQRGTSLTIQCQVDSQVTMMFWYRQQPGQSLTLIATANQGSEATYESGFVIDKFPISRPNLTFSTLTVSNMSPEDSSIYLCSVSGNYGYTFGSGTRLTVV.